These 29 T cell receptor beta chains came from one sample sequenced in a study of blood T cell repertoires in COVID-19. The method was immunoSEQ multiplex PCR; TCRdb's version includes in-frame clones alone and lacks a portion of them. Among about 85,000 clones listed, 70% to 90% were seen once. The specimen was peripheral blood. The receptors originated from a man between 60 and 70 years old with acute or convalescent COVID-19.

This clone was recorded once. This sequence joins TRBV6-5 and TRBJ1-5; D is unresolved. Trimming took 0 bases from V and 5 from J, leaving 5 bases between them. Per the germline V gene, CDR1 is MNHEY and CDR2 is SVGAGI. The CDR3 is 13 amino acids. This CDR3 is CASSYSRDQPQHF. CDR3 DNA: TGTGCCAGCAGTTACTCGCGGGATCAGCCCCAGCATTTT.

V is TRBV14 and J is TRBJ1-1; D remains ambiguous. Looked up from germline, CDR1 is SGHDN and CDR2 is FVKESK. The CDR3 covers 14 residues. Trimming removed 5 bases at V and 0 bases at J, with 10 bases between. The CDR3 DNA sequence: TGTGCCAGCAGCAGGCAGGAAGTGAACACTGAAGCTTTCTTT. This gives the protein CASSRQEVNTEAFF.

This clone was detected a few times. The chain joins TRBV7-8 to TRBJ1-4; no clear D. Germline CDR1 and CDR2: SGHVS and FQNEAQ. CDR3 length: 15 amino acids. Deletions cut 5 bases from V and 0 bases from J, with 10 bases between. CDR3 DNA sequence: TGTGCCAGCAGCCCAAGGCGGACAACTAATGAAAAACTGTTTTTT. The encoded protein is CASSPRRTTNEKLFF. The whole variable domain, remainder taken from reference TRBV7-8 and TRBJ1-4, is GAGVSQSPRYKVAKRGQDVALRCDPISGHVSLFWYQQALGQGPEFLTYFQNEAQLDKSGLPSDRFFAERPEGSVSTLKIQRTQQEDSAVYLCASSPRRTTNEKLFFGSGTQLSVL.

V is TRBV10-1 and J is TRBJ2-1; no clear D. V dropped 3 bases and J dropped 6 bases, with 9 bases sitting between them. Germline V CDR1 and CDR2: WNHNN, SYGVQD (reference sequence). This CDR3 region has 13 residues. CDR3 amino acids: CASSDSRVNEQFF. For the CDR3, the DNA is TGCGCCAGCAGTGACTCTCGCGTCAATGAGCAGTTCTTC.

The chain is built from TRBV7-9 and TRBJ1-2; TRBD1 matches at 8 bases. Germline V CDR1 and CDR2: SEHNR, FQNEAQ (reference sequence). V was clipped by 3 bases and J by 2 bases; unmatched bases: 2. The CDR3 is made up of 14 amino acids. The CDR3: CASSLQGANYGYTF. CDR3 sequence (DNA): TGTGCCAGCAGCTTGCAGGGGGCGAACTATGGCTACACCTTC.

The chain couples TRBV9 to TRBJ1-1; D is possibly TRBD1 (6 bases). This CDR3 has 16 residues. Germline values: CDR1 SGDLS, CDR2 YYNGEE. The V end was cut by 4 bases, the J end by 4 bases, with 20 bases between. Here the CDR3 reads CASSPHTGRGATEAFF. The CDR3 region has the DNA TGTGCCAGCAGCCCACATACCGGGAGGGGGGCCACTGAAGCTTTCTTT.

The chain has TRBV18 and TRBJ1-1; D gene unclear. The V gene lost 3 bases and the J gene lost 3 bases, with 14 bases spanning the gap. Per the germline V gene, CDR1 is KGHSH and CDR2 is LQKENI. This CDR3 has 15 residues. CDR3 DNA: TGTGCCAGCTCACCTGAGGGCATTGAGGACACTGAAGCTTTCTTT. The encoded protein is CASSPEGIEDTEAFF.

The V call is TRBV6-5, the J call TRBJ1-2; no definite D call. The CDR3 has 15 amino acids. V was pared by 6 bases and J by 3 bases, with 17 bases between. Germline V gene lookup returns CDR1 MNHEY and CDR2 SVGAGI. The chain's CDR3 is CASSPRGVGDYGYTF. CDR3 sequence (DNA): TGTGCCAGCAGCCCCCGTGGAGTAGGTGACTATGGCTACACCTTC.

The J gene is TRBJ1-1, the V gene TRBV12-3 or TRBV12-4; D possibly corresponds to TRBD1 (6 bases). V was trimmed by 6 bases and J by 4 bases, leaving 12 bases between them. This CDR3 has 13 residues. CDR3 loop: CASSRRGGTEAFF. DNA for the CDR3: TGTGCCAGCAGCCGTAGGGGGGGCACTGAAGCTTTCTTT.

This clone was counted a few times. This chain joins TRBV5-1 and TRBJ1-2; D not resolved. Germline V lookup: CDR1 SGHRS, CDR2 YFSETQ. This CDR3 comprises 14 residues. The germline V and J ends were trimmed by 3 bases and 4 bases, with 13 bases remaining between them. The DNA for the CDR3 is TGCGCCAGCAGCTCCGACATAGACATCTATGGCTACACCTTC. It specifies CASSSDIDIYGYTF.

CDR3 protein: CASSLEAGANVLTF. In nucleotides, the CDR3 is TGTGCCAGCTCCTTGGAGGCTGGGGCCAACGTCCTGACTTTC. V is TRBV18 and J is TRBJ2-6; maybe TRBD2 (5 bases). Looked up from germline, CDR1 is KGHSH and CDR2 is LQKENI. The CDR3 is 14 residues long. V was trimmed by 6 bases and J by 2 bases, leaving 8 bases between them.

The chain has TRBV13 and TRBJ2-1; 9 bases fit TRBD2. CDR3 length: 15 amino acids. Looked up from germline, CDR1 is PRHDT and CDR2 is FYEKMQ (reference sequence). V lost 5 bases to trimming and J lost 5 bases; unmatched junction nucleotides: 7. The DNA of the CDR3 is TGTGCCAGCAGCCCCCAACTAGCGGGTAACAATGAGCAGTTCTTC. Translated: CASSPQLAGNNEQFF.

The chain joins TRBV2 to TRBJ1-6; a weak D match, TRBD1 (6 bases). Trimming cost V 4 bases and J 7 bases, with 8 bases left between them. Germline V lookup: CDR1 SNHLY, CDR2 FYNNEI. CDR3 length: 13 amino acids. CDR3 DNA sequence: TGTGCCAGCAGTGGTCAGGGGAATTCACCCCTCCACTTT. Its translation: CASSGQGNSPLHF. Drawing the rest from reference TRBV2 and TRBJ1-6, the complete variable domain is EPEVTQTPSHQVTQMGQEVILRCVPISNHLYFYWYRQILGQKVEFLVSFYNNEISEKSEIFDDQFSVERPDGSNFTLKIRSTKLEDSAMYFCASSGQGNSPLHFGNGTRLTVT.

This chain links TRBV30 with TRBJ1-3, with a tentative D call TRBD1 (5 bases). Per the germline V gene, CDR1 is GTSNPN and CDR2 is SVGIG (reference sequence). Trimming took off 1 base at V and 0 bases at J, with 13 bases between the two ends. This CDR3 comprises 16 residues. In DNA, the CDR3 is TGTGCCTGGAGTGGGGGGGGACCAGCCTCTGGAAACACCATATATTTT. It specifies CAWSGGGPASGNTIYF.

This chain connects TRBV27 to TRBJ1-5; D possibly corresponds to TRBD1 (6 bases). In germline, CDR1 is MNHEY, CDR2 SMNVEV (reference sequence). The CDR3 is 15 amino acids. Trimming took off 4 bases at V and 7 bases at J, with 17 bases between the two ends. This CDR3 reads CASSSTGSFGQPQHF. The DNA for the CDR3 is TGTGCCAGCAGTTCTACAGGGAGTTTCGGGCAGCCCCAGCATTTT.

This chain connects TRBV6-5 to TRBJ1-1, with a tentative D call TRBD1 (5 bases). Trimming shortened V by 7 bases and J by 6 bases, and 12 bases separated the two germline ends. The germline CDR1 and CDR2 sequences are MNHEY and SVGAGI. The CDR3 runs to 12 residues. CDR3 sequence reads: CASTLTGAEAFF. CDR3 sequence (DNA): TGTGCCAGCACCCTTACGGGGGCTGAAGCTTTCTTT.

The rearrangement links TRBV6-2 or TRBV6-3 to TRBJ2-3; TRBD2 matches 10 bases. Per the germline V gene, CDR1 is MNHEY and CDR2 is SVGEGT. This CDR3 is 17 amino acids long. V dropped 2 bases and J dropped 3; count of bases not matched to a gene: 8. Here the CDR3 reads CASSYQRGGRETDTQYF. CDR3 nucleotides: TGTGCCAGCAGTTACCAGCGGGGGGGCCGAGAGACAGATACGCAGTATTTT.

The chain has TRBV30 and TRBJ1-1, with TRBD1 identical over 7 bases. V dropped 8 bases and J dropped 5; count of bases not matched to a gene: 8. Germline CDR1 GTSNPN, CDR2 SVGIG (reference sequence). The CDR3 loop spans 12 amino acids. The CDR3 DNA sequence: TGTGCCGGCTTACAGGGGAGGACTGAAGCTTTCTTT. It specifies CAGLQGRTEAFF.

This clone was counted a few times. Additional DNA sequences in this sample encode the identical CDR3. V gene TRBV5-1 combines with J gene TRBJ1-2, with 10 bases aligning to TRBD1. This CDR3 comprises 15 residues. V lost 4 bases to trimming and J lost 4 bases; unmatched junction nucleotides: 7. Germline-derived CDR1 and CDR2 are SGHRS and YFSETQ. This chain's CDR3 is CASSGGTGARYGYTF. CDR3 nucleotide sequence: TGCGCCAGCAGCGGGGGGACAGGGGCACGCTATGGCTACACCTTC.

This clone has a single count. The chain has TRBV19 and TRBJ1-1; 7 bases are a match to TRBD1. The CDR3 loop spans 14 amino acids. The J segment lost 3 bases and the V segment lost 7 bases, leaving 8 bases of the junction unmatched. Germline values: CDR1 LNHDA, CDR2 SQIVND (reference sequence). The CDR3 region has the DNA TGTGCCAGTATCCGGAGGGGGCCAGACACTGAAGCTTTCTTT. Protein: CASIRRGPDTEAFF.

The CDR3 region is CASSPPRLAGDTDTQYF. The CDR3 region has the DNA TGTGCCAGCTCACCACCGCGACTAGCGGGGGACACAGATACGCAGTATTTT. The V gene is TRBV18, the J gene TRBJ2-3; 12 bases are shared with TRBD2. Trimming cost V 0 bases and J 2 bases; bases outside gene matches: 3. Germline V CDR1 and CDR2: KGHSH, LQKENI. There are 17 residues in the CDR3.

The chain carries TRBV24-1 and TRBJ2-1; D is perhaps TRBD2 (6 bases). The V gene lost 1 base and the J gene lost 5 bases, with 14 bases spanning the gap. Germline loops: CDR1 KGHDR, CDR2 SFDVKD. This CDR3 comprises 16 residues. The CDR3 region has the DNA TGTGCCACCAGTGATTTATCCGGGGGAGTCGACAATGAGCAGTTCTTC. It is translated as CATSDLSGGVDNEQFF.

As regards this clone: The sample contains more than one DNA sequence encoding this CDR3. The V and J genes are TRBV6-5 and TRBJ1-1; no clear D. The CDR3 has 14 residues. From germline, CDR1 is MNHEY and CDR2 SVGAGI. V was clipped by 0 bases and J by 0 bases, with 5 bases between them. This chain's CDR3 is CASSYSSVNTEAFF. CDR3 nucleotides: TGTGCCAGCAGTTACTCGTCCGTGAACACTGAAGCTTTCTTT.

This clone was counted once. This chain connects TRBV5-4 to TRBJ2-1, with a tentative D call TRBD2 (5 bases). Germline-derived CDR1 and CDR2 are SGHNT and YYREEE (reference sequence). Trimming took 4 bases from V and 6 from J, leaving 17 bases between them. There are 15 residues in the CDR3. CDR3 coding DNA: TGTGCCAGCAGCAGAGCGGACGGTCGGGGCAATGAGCAGTTCTTC. It is translated as CASSRADGRGNEQFF.

The J gene is TRBJ1-3, the V gene TRBV12-3 or TRBV12-4; TRBD1 matches 7 bases. CDR3 length equals 13 residues. V was pared by 7 bases and J by 4 bases, with 4 bases of the junction left unmatched. The CDR3: CASTIRGGNTIYF. The CDR3 bases are TGTGCCAGCACAATCAGGGGGGGAAACACCATATATTTT.

Ten or more counts support this clone. This chain uses TRBV13 with TRBJ2-7, with D possibly matching TRBD1 (6 bases). Deletions cut 5 bases from V and 2 bases from J, with 16 bases between. CDR3 length equals 15 residues. Germline values: CDR1 PRHDT, CDR2 FYEKMQ (reference sequence). The CDR3 sequence: CASSPPGHSTYEQYF. The DNA of the CDR3 is TGTGCCAGCAGCCCTCCGGGACACTCTACCTACGAGCAGTACTTC.

CDR3 sequence: CASSQKKNTEAFF. Here the CDR3 DNA reads TGTGCCAGCAGTCAGAAGAAGAACACTGAAGCTTTCTTT. V usage is TRBV6-5 and J usage is TRBJ1-1; no reliable D call. The CDR3 length is 13 residues. Germline V gives CDR1 MNHEY, CDR2 SVGAGI. Trimming pared 5 bases from V and 1 base from J, leaving 8 bases between.

This clone was seen more than once but under ten times. The chain joins TRBV4-2 to TRBJ1-2; D is perhaps TRBD1 (6 bases). This CDR3 is built from 16 residues. The germline CDR1 and CDR2 sequences are LGHNA and YNFKEQ. V was pared by 0 bases and J by 7 bases, with 18 bases between. The CDR3 loop reads CASSQDAPGGVGGYTF. The CDR3 bases are TGTGCCAGCAGCCAAGACGCCCCGGGGGGCGTTGGTGGCTACACCTTC.

The J gene is TRBJ2-1, the V gene TRBV7-6, with D possibly being TRBD1 (6 bases). Trimming cost V 0 bases and J 9 bases, with 9 bases left between them. This CDR3 is built from 13 residues. Germline V gene lookup returns CDR1 SGHVS and CDR2 FNYEAQ. The DNA of the CDR3 is TGTGCCAGCAGCTTAGCTGGGGGCGGTGAGCAGTTCTTC. Translating it yields CASSLAGGGEQFF.